This T cell receptor (beta chain) was profiled in a study of OX40 agonist ivuxolimab in advanced cancers. The V and J ends lost 2 bases and 5 bases, in that order; junction bases with no gene match: 18. The CDR3 runs to 20 residues. Profiling relied on immunoSEQ multiplex PCR, and the TCRdb table lists in-frame clones only, not all of them. The table includes 87,000 or so clones, about 85% detected once. Sequences were derived from CD4+ or CD8+ T cells sorted from blood, sampled in a trial of the OX40 agonist ivuxolimab. This chain uses TRBV6-7 with TRBJ2-2; 9 nucleotides agree with TRBD1. TRBV6-7 is treated as an ORF (open reading frame) with a function not yet certain. This receptor was obtained from an adult with an advanced solid tumor such as melanoma, head and neck, liver or kidney cancer. The CDR3 nucleotides read TGTGCCAGCAGTTACCCGTATTCCCCGGACAGGGGATGGACTACCGGGGAGCTGTTTTTT. Translating gives CASSYPYSPDRGWTTGELFF.